The T cell receptor beta chain under discussion was sequenced for a study of response to subunit inactivated influenza vaccine (dated by TCRdb to 2016 to 2019). A note on the overall study: To follow how T cells responded to a trivalent subunit inactivated influenza vaccine, the researchers relied on deep quantitative profiling of the T cell receptor repertoire.

The library was prepared using RT-PCR. The listed sequencing device is Illumina HiSeq 2500. TCRdb redid the processing of the public reads, applying fastp at Q25 and MiXCR, and retained in-frame beta chains. For every CDR3 protein sequence, its rows merge into one entry that carries the most common genes and DNA. The sample table holds roughly 190,000 distinct CDR3 sequences, of which about 15% were seen once. Roughly 26% of the sample rests with the top ten. Summary of the overall study and its limitations: It was suggested by the authors that each seasonal influenza vaccination may recruit only a limited number of new T cells.

This clonotype was observed a handful of times. It lacks a known antigen. Per-base qualities were not stored, and no clone one base away is much larger. The TCR originated in a man aged 50-59 years who received an inactivated influenza vaccine. Donor details come from another sample of the same person, matched by shared clones. The starting material was CD8+ T cells sorted from PBMCs, obtained about 5 days after vaccination.

The CDR3 reads CATSSRDYDEQYF. The bases are TGTGCCACCAGCAGTCGCGACTACGACGAGCAGTACTTC. Recombination joined TRBV15 with TRBJ2-7; matching of 5 bases hints at TRBD2 as the D gene. Between the V and J ends, shortened by 3 bases and 5 bases respectively, the junction contains 11 bases. CDR1 and CDR2, looked up from the germline V gene (reference sequence), are LNHNV and YYDKDF. The CDR3, cysteine through phenylalanine, is 13 amino acids long. Kept here is only the CDR3 DNA, which spans 39 bases and is read in frame from base 1.